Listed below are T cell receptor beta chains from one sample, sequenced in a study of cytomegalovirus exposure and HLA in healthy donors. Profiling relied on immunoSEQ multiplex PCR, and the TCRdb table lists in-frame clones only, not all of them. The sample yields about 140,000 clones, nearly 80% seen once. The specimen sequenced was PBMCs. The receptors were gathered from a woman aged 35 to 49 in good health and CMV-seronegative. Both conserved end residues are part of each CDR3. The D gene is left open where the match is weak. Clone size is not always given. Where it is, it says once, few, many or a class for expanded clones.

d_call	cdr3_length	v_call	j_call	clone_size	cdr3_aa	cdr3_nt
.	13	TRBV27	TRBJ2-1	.	CASSLGSPGEQFF	TGTGCCAGCAGTTTGGGCTCGCCGGGGGAGCAGTTCTTC
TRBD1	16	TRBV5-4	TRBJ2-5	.	CASSPRQGQGTETQYF	TGTGCCAGCAGCCCACGACAGGGGCAGGGAACAGAGACCCAGTACTTC
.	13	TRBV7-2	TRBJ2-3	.	CASSLEPTGTQYF	TGTGCCAGCAGCTTAGAGCCTACGGGTACGCAGTATTTT
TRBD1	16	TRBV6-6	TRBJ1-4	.	CASSLSPGQQNEKLFF	TGTGCCAGCAGTCTGTCCCCGGGACAGCAAAATGAAAAACTGTTTTTT
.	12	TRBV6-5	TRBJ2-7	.	CASSHQGYEQYF	TGTGCCAGCAGTCATCAGGGGTACGAGCAGTACTTC
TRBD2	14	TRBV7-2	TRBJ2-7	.	CASSSTSGVGEQYF	TGTGCCAGCAGCTCCACTAGCGGGGTAGGCGAGCAGTACTTC
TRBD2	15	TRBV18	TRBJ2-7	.	CASSPGLAWSYEQYF	TGTGCCAGCTCACCAGGACTAGCCTGGTCCTACGAGCAGTACTTC
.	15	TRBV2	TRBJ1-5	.	CASSESAGSGQPQHF	TGTGCCAGCAGTGAATCAGCAGGGTCGGGTCAGCCCCAGCATTTT
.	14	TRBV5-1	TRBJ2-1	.	CASSLTGTFDEQFF	TGCGCCAGCAGCTTGACAGGTACGTTCGATGAGCAGTTCTTC
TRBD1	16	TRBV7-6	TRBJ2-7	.	CASSQSTGTGKYEQYF	TGCGCCAGCAGCCAAAGCACCGGGACAGGGAAATACGAGCAGTACTTC
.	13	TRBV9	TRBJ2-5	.	CASSVAIQETQYF	TGTGCCAGCAGCGTAGCTATACAGGAGACCCAGTACTTC
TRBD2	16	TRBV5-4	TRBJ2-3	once	CASSLGLAGSTDTQYF	TGTGCCAGCAGCTTGGGTCTAGCGGGGAGCACAGATACGCAGTATTTT
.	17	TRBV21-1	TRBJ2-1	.	CASSKVGRGGLRNEQFF	TGTGCCAGCAGCAAAGTCGGAAGGGGCGGTTTACGGAATGAGCAGTTCTTC
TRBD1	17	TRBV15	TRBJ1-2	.	CATSRDSGQGVNYGYTF	TGTGCCACCAGCAGAGATTCGGGACAGGGTGTTAACTATGGCTACACCTTC
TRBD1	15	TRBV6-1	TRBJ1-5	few	CASSEQDRVHQPQHF	TGTGCCAGCAGTGAACAAGACAGGGTCCATCAGCCCCAGCATTTT
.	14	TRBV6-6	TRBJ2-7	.	CASSYSVQTYEQYF	TGTGCCAGCAGTTACTCGGTGCAGACCTACGAGCAGTACTTC
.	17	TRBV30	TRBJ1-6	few	CAWSLRLSSSYNSPLHF	TGTGCCTGGAGTCTAAGACTGTCGAGCTCCTATAATTCACCCCTCCACTTT
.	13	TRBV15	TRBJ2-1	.	CATREGSYNEQFF	TGTGCCACCCGAGAGGGCTCCTACAATGAGCAGTTCTTC
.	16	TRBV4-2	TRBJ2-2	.	CASSPIWGFNTGELFF	TGTGCCAGCAGCCCGATTTGGGGCTTCAACACCGGGGAGCTGTTTTTT
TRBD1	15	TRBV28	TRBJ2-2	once	CASSLRTGGPGELFF	TGTGCCAGCAGCCTCAGGACAGGGGGTCCCGGGGAGCTGTTTTTT
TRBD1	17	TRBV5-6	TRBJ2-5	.	CASSLVVPGTEKETQYF	TGTGCCAGCAGCTTGGTGGTTCCGGGGACAGAGAAAGAGACCCAGTACTTC
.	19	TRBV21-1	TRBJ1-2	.	CASSKLHIFGVGNNYGYTF	.
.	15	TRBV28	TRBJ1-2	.	CASTLPGSSNYGYTF	TGTGCCAGCACCTTGCCGGGTAGTTCTAACTATGGCTACACCTTC
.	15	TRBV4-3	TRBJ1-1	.	CASSQDPDGGTEAFF	TGCGCCAGCAGCCAAGACCCCGACGGGGGCACTGAAGCTTTCTTT
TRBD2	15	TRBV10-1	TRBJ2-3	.	CASRASGGPADTQYF	TGCGCCAGCAGGGCGAGCGGGGGGCCCGCAGATACGCAGTATTTT
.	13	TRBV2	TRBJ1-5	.	CASDPGFNQPQHF	TGTGCCAGCGACCCAGGATTCAATCAGCCCCAGCATTTT
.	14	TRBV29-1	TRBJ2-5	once	CSVEGSRAQETQYF	TGCAGCGTTGAAGGATCGAGGGCCCAAGAGACCCAGTACTTC
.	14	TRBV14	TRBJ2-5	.	CASSHFREVETQYF	TGTGCCAGCAGCCATTTCAGGGAGGTCGAGACCCAGTACTTC
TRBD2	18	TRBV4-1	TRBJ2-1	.	CASSQAVRSGAKFGEQFF	TGCGCCAGCAGCCAAGCCGTTCGTAGCGGGGCGAAGTTCGGTGAGCAGTTCTTC
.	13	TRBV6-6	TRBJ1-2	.	CASGAVASYGYTF	TGTGCCAGTGGGGCAGTGGCGAGTTATGGCTACACCTTC
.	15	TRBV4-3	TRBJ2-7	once	CASSQFSEGSYEQYF	TGCGCCAGCAGCCAGTTCTCGGAGGGGTCCTACGAGCAGTACTTC
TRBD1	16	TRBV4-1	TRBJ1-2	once	CASSQPRDSVRYGYTF	TGCGCCAGCAGCCAGCCACGGGACAGCGTTCGATATGGCTACACCTTC
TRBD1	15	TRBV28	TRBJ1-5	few	CASSLDRGYPQPQHF	TGTGCCAGCAGTTTAGACAGGGGTTATCCACAGCCCCAGCATTTT
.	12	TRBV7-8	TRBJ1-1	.	CASSSRGAGAFF	TGTGCCAGCAGCTCCCGGGGGGCCGGGGCTTTCTTT
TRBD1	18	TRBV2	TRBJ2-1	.	CASSIKAGQGVTYNEQFF	TGTGCCAGCAGTATTAAAGCGGGACAGGGGGTCACCTACAATGAGCAGTTCTTC
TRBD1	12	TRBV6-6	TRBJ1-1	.	CASSWTGEEAFF	TGTGCCAGCAGCTGGACAGGCGAGGAAGCTTTCTTT
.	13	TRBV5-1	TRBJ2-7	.	CASSFGSSNEQYF	TGCGCCAGCAGCTTCGGCTCTAGCAACGAGCAGTACTTC
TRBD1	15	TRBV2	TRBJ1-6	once	CASSFGGQGDSPLHF	TGTGCCAGCTCCTTTGGAGGACAGGGGGACTCACCCCTCCACTTT
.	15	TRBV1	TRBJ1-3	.	CTSRNDIYSGNTIYF	TGCACCAGCAGAAACGACATTTATTCTGGAAACACCATATATTTT
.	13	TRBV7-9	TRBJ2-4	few	CASRGGTKNIQYF	TGTGCCAGCAGGGGAGGAACCAAAAACATTCAGTACTTC
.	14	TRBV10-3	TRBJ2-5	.	CAISASTGPETQYF	TGTGCCATCAGTGCCTCTACAGGGCCGGAGACCCAGTACTTC
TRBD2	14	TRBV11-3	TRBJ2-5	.	CASNRTSGQETQYF	TGTGCCAGCAATCGGACTAGCGGACAAGAGACCCAGTACTTC
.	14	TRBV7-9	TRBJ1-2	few	CSSSLAIANYGYTF	TGTTCCAGCAGCTTAGCGATAGCTAACTATGGCTACACCTTC
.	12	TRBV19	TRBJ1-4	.	CASSFQVGKLFF	TGTGCCAGTAGTTTCCAGGTTGGAAAACTGTTTTTT
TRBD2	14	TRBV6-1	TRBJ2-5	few	CASSLGLGRETQYF	TGTGCCAGCAGCCTTGGACTAGGACGGGAGACCCAGTACTTC
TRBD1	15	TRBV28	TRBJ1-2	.	CASRILTGDNYGYTF	TGTGCCAGCAGGATTCTAACAGGGGATAACTATGGCTACACCTTC
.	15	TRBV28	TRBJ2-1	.	CASSLGGLSNYEQFF	TGTGCCAGCAGTTTAGGGGGACTCTCTAACTACGAGCAGTTCTTC
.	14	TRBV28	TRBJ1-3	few	CASGRGGAGNTIYF	TGTGCCAGTGGGAGGGGGGGAGCTGGAAACACCATATATTTT